This record looks at one T cell receptor (beta chain) sequence and its context. The antigen is unknown. The record originates from a study of cytomegalovirus exposure and HLA in healthy donors. Study results and caveats: A later analysis by the authors found several of the most significant clusters apparently linked to common viral pathogens.

Primers included in the PCR were 60 Vbeta and 13 Jbeta primers. Some clones are missing from TCRdb's copy, which holds only in-frame ones; the method was immunoSEQ multiplex PCR. The sample has 110,000 or so clones; roughly 76% are singletons. With 7 bases removed from V and 4 bases from J, the gap between germline ends came to 16 bases. The CDR3 has 15 residues. From germline, CDR1 is LNHDA and CDR2 SQIVND (reference sequence). This chain connects TRBV19 to TRBJ2-2, with D possibly TRBD1 on 6 matching bases. Sequencing was performed on PBMCs. This TCR derives from a woman between 40 and 50 years old in good health and CMV-seropositive. CDR3 protein: CASKDRPRVTGELFF. DNA for the CDR3: TGTGCCAGTAAAGACAGGCCGCGGGTCACCGGGGAGCTGTTTTTT. Based on the CDR3 plus reference TRBV19 and TRBJ2-2, the full variable domain is DGGITQSPKYLFRKEGQNVTLSCEQNLNHDAMYWYRQDPGQGLRLIYYSQIVNDFQKGDIAEGYSVSREKKESFPLTVTSAQKNPTAFYLCASKDRPRVTGELFFGEGSRLTVL.